This T cell receptor (beta chain) derives from a study of cytomegalovirus exposure and HLA in healthy donors. Regarding this clone: Its antigen is unknown.

The study's findings and limits: Within an earlier analysis, most TCR beta V segments proved productive either about 90% or about 30% of the time. A list of 164 TCR beta chains associated with cytomegalovirus was given. Only CMV serostatus was available as immune exposure information.

A multiplex PCR was run with 60 Vbeta primers and 13 Jbeta primers. The repertoire was sequenced with immunoSEQ multiplex PCR; TCRdb's copy has only in-frame clones and lacks some. Of about 160,000 clones listed, about 80% are singletons. With 0 bases removed from V and 2 bases from J, the gap between germline ends came to 4 bases. Germline V CDR1 and CDR2: MGHRA, YSYEKL. The CDR3 runs to 13 residues. The TCR was taken from a woman in her thirties or forties in good health and CMV-seronegative. The chain has TRBV4-1 and TRBJ1-1; D call uncertain. The sequencing sample was made of PBMCs. The DNA of the CDR3 is TGCGCCAGCAGCCAAGATGGCAACACTGAAGCTTTCTTT. Its protein is CASSQDGNTEAFF.